These 5 T cell receptor beta chains originate from one sample sequenced in a study of Graves' ophthalmopathy and Graves' hyperthyroidism. RNA transcripts provided the template for amplifying TCR beta CDR3 regions. RT-PCR with HTBI primers came first, then second-round multiplex PCR. TCRdb re-derived calls from the multiplex PCR reads in MiXCR, one entry per CDR3 protein. The data hold about 340,000 distinct CDR3 sequences, with about a sixth observed a single time. The source material was peripheral blood. These receptors all stem from an adult man with Graves' ophthalmopathy.

This clonotype was detected many times. The chain employs TRBV5-1 and TRBJ1-3; D is unclear. This CDR3 comprises 14 residues. With 1 base removed from V and 0 bases from J, the gap between germline ends came to 5 bases. Germline CDR1 reads SGHRS; CDR2 reads YFSETQ. For the CDR3, the DNA is TGCGCCAGCAGCTTGACGGTCTCTGGAAACACCATATATTTT. This codes for CASSLTVSGNTIYF.

This clonotype was seen many times. The genes are TRBV28 and TRBJ2-5; 7 nucleotides agree with TRBD2. V lost 3 bases to trimming and J lost 5 bases; unmatched junction nucleotides: 6. The CDR3 is 14 amino acids. Germline loops: CDR1 MDHEN, CDR2 SYDVKM. The CDR3 coding sequence is TGTGCCAGCAGTTTTTCTGGCGGGAGTGAGACCCAGTACTTC. This gives the protein CASSFSGGSETQYF.

This clonotype showed up just a few times. The chain joins TRBV18 to TRBJ2-1, with 8 bases lining up with TRBD2. CDR1 is KGHSH, CDR2 LQKENI, per germline. V lost 6 bases, J lost 6 bases, and 4 bases stayed unmatched. The length of the CDR3 is 13 residues. The DNA of the CDR3 is TGTGCCAGCTCCCCCGGGGGGGGCAATGAGCAGTTCTTC. Amino acid sequence: CASSPGGGNEQFF.

This clonotype was detected ten times or more. The CDR3 loop reads CASSLDHRNYGYTF. The DNA for the CDR3 is TGTGCCAGCAGCTTAGATCACCGAAACTATGGCTACACCTTC. V and J are TRBV7-2 and TRBJ1-2, with D unclear. V shed 1 base and J shed 2 bases, with 8 bases lying between them. Germline CDR1 and CDR2: SGHTA and FQGNSA. This CDR3 region has 14 residues. Variable domain in full (rest from reference TRBV7-2 and TRBJ1-2): GAGVSQSPSNKVTEKGKDVELRCDPISGHTALYWYRQSLGQGLEFLIYFQGNSAPDKSGLPSDRFSAERTGGSVSTLTIQRTQQEDSAVYLCASSLDHRNYGYTFGSGTRLTVV.

The CDR3 loop reads CASSPGTGLDQPQHF. CDR3 sequence (DNA): TGCGCCAGCAGCCCCGGGACAGGACTGGATCAGCCCCAGCATTTT. This chain joins TRBV4-3 and TRBJ1-5; 8 bases are shared with TRBD1. The CDR3 is 15 residues long. Trimming cost V 4 bases and J 5 bases; bases outside gene matches: 7. Germline V gene lookup returns CDR1 LGHNA and CDR2 YSLEER.